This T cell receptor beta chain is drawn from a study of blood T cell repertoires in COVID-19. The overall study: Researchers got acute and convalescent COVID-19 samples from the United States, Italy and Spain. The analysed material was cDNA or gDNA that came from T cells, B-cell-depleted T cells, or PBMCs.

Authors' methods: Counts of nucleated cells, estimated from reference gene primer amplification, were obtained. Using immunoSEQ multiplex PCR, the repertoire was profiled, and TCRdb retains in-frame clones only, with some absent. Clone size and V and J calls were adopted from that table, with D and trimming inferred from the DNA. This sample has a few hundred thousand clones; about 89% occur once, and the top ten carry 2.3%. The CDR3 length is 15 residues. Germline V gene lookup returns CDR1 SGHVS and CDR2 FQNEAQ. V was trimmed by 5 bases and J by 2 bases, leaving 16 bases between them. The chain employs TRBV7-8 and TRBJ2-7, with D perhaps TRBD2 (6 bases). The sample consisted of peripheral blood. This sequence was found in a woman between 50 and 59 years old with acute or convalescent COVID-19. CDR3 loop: CASSIRRDFTYEQYF. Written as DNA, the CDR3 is TGTGCCAGCAGCATCCGCCGGGACTTTACCTACGAGCAGTACTTC.